Following are 14 T cell receptor beta chains from one sample sequenced in a study of Graves' ophthalmopathy and Graves' hyperthyroidism. Beta-chain TCR CDR3 regions were amplified from RNA transcripts. RT-PCR with HTBI primers came first, then second-round multiplex PCR. TCRdb re-called the multiplex PCR reads with MiXCR, one entry per CDR3 protein. The sample carries about 150,000 distinct CDR3 sequences, around two fifths recorded once. The sequenced sample consisted of peripheral blood. All receptors come from a woman aged 40 to 55 with Graves' ophthalmopathy.

This clonotype has ten or more counts. The chain recombines TRBV4-3 with TRBJ2-7, with D maybe TRBD1 (6 bases). This CDR3 has 14 amino acids. V was shortened by 4 bases and J by 2 bases, with 12 bases between the two germline ends. The germline V gene encodes CDR1 LGHNA and CDR2 YSLEER. The CDR3 region is CASSLNREAYEQYF. The CDR3 coding sequence is TGCGCCAGCAGCCTCAACAGGGAAGCCTACGAGCAGTACTTC.

This clonotype was detected ten times or more. The chain employs TRBV6-4 and TRBJ2-5; D ambiguous. The CDR3 runs 11 residues. CDR1 MRHNA and CDR2 SNTAGT come from the germline V gene. V was shortened by 6 bases and J by 8 bases, with 10 bases between the two germline ends. The DNA of the CDR3 is TGTGCCAGCAGCCCCCAAGGAACCCAGTACTTC. Residues: CASSPQGTQYF.

This clonotype was seen many times. CDR3 nucleotide sequence: TGTGCCAGCAGTTTATACAGAAATCAGCCCCAGCATTTT. This gives the protein CASSLYRNQPQHF. The chain recombines TRBV28 with TRBJ1-5; no reliable D call. Trimming left V 1 base short and J 4 bases short, with 5 bases between. This CDR3 contains 13 residues. Per germline, CDR1 MDHEN and CDR2 SYDVKM.

V gene TRBV6-1 combines with J gene TRBJ2-7, with 9 bases matching TRBD1. CDR1 is MNHNS, CDR2 SASEGT, per germline. This CDR3 is built from 15 residues. The V and J ends lost 7 bases and 1 base, in that order; junction bases with no gene match: 8. CDR3 protein: CASKIDRGVSYEQYF. The CDR3 DNA reads as TGTGCCAGCAAAATCGACAGGGGGGTTTCCTACGAGCAGTACTTC.

This clonotype was counted ten times or more. This sequence joins TRBV6-1 and TRBJ1-1, with 8 bases fitting TRBD1. Trimming took 7 bases from V and 0 from J; bases not matched to a gene: 7. The CDR3 runs to 15 residues. Germline assignment: CDR1 MNHNS and CDR2 SASEGT. CDR3 in DNA: TGTGCCAGCACCCCAACGGACAGGGTGAACACTGAAGCTTTCTTT. It yields the protein CASTPTDRVNTEAFF.

This clonotype was detected ten times or more. This chain joins TRBV20-1 and TRBJ1-3; D gene uncertain. The V end was cut by 4 bases, the J end by 1 base, with 2 bases between. This CDR3 region has 11 residues. Germline CDR1 and CDR2: DFQATT and SNEGSKA (reference sequence). The CDR3 nucleotides read TGCAGTGCTAAGTCTGGAAACACCATATATTTT. It encodes CSAKSGNTIYF.

The sample holds many counts of this clonotype. The chain recombines TRBV18 with TRBJ2-7, with 7 positions matching TRBD2. CDR3 size: 13 residues. Per the germline V gene, CDR1 is KGHSH and CDR2 is LQKENI. V was clipped by 4 bases and J by 3 bases; unmatched bases: 3. CDR3 nucleotides: TGTGCCAGCTCACGGGACTACGGCTACGAGCAGTACTTC. This encodes CASSRDYGYEQYF.

The chain joins TRBV6-1 to TRBJ1-1; D is possibly TRBD1 (6 bases). This CDR3 has 16 amino acids. The V and J ends lost 6 bases and 4 bases respectively, with 21 bases between them. Per the germline V gene, CDR1 is MNHNS and CDR2 is SASEGT. The CDR3 DNA sequence: TGTGCCAGCAGCCCTCGGACAGCGGGGGGGTTCACTGAAGCTTTCTTT. Translating gives CASSPRTAGGFTEAFF.

This clonotype was seen a handful of times. The chain employs TRBV19 and TRBJ1-2; the D gene is possibly TRBD1 (5 bases). Germline V CDR1 and CDR2: LNHDA, SQIVND (reference sequence). The CDR3 covers 14 residues. Trimming pared 3 bases from V and 1 base from J, leaving 9 bases between. The CDR3 loop reads CASSMSDSNYGYTF. In nucleotides, the CDR3 is TGTGCCAGTAGTATGAGCGACAGTAACTATGGCTACACCTTC.

The chain links TRBV12-3 or TRBV12-4 to TRBJ1-3; no clear D gene. The V end lost 7 bases, the J end lost 0 bases, and 10 bases lay between the germline ends. The CDR3 is 14 residues long. The CDR3 DNA reads as TGTGCCAGCAAACCGCCCTACTCTGGAAACACCATATATTTT. This sequence encodes CASKPPYSGNTIYF.

As DNA, the CDR3 is TGTGCCAGCAGCTTAATAGGTAGCGGGAGTTACGAGCAGTACTTC. The encoded protein is CASSLIGSGSYEQYF. The rearrangement uses TRBV7-9 and TRBJ2-7; TRBD2 aligns across 9 bases. J was trimmed by 4 bases and V by 2 bases; bases with no gene match: 6. This CDR3 has 15 residues. Germline V CDR1 and CDR2: SEHNR, FQNEAQ (reference sequence). Filled out from reference TRBV7-9 and TRBJ2-7, the complete variable domain reads DTGVSQNPRHKITKRGQNVTFRCDPISEHNRLYWYRQTLGQGPEFLTYFQNEAQLEKSRLLSDRFSAERPKGSFSTLEIQRTEQGDSAMYLCASSLIGSGSYEQYFGPGTRLTVT.

This clonotype was picked up many times. The V call is TRBV6-5, the J call TRBJ1-5; 7 positions match TRBD1. The CDR3 loop spans 13 amino acids. V gave up 7 bases and J gave up 4 bases; unmatched junction bases: 4. Germline CDR1 and CDR2: MNHEY and SVGAGI. CDR3 DNA: TGTGCCAGCATTATGGACAGGAATCAGCCCCAGCATTTT. This gives the protein CASIMDRNQPQHF.

This clonotype was seen ten or more times. This may be a read error, as it is one base from a much larger clone. The chain combines TRBV6-2 or TRBV6-3 with TRBJ2-5; either TRBD1 or TRBD2 may fit D (6 bases each). CDR3 length: 16 amino acids. Germline V gene data show CDR1 as MNHEY and CDR2 as SVGEGT. Trimming removed 8 bases at V and 5 bases at J, with 24 bases between. In DNA form, the CDR3 reads TGTGCCAGCCCAAAAAGGAAGGACTTAGGGGGGGAGACCCAGTACTTC. Protein product: CASPKRKDLGGETQYF.

There are many counts of this clonotype. V usage is TRBV3-1 and J usage is TRBJ1-1, with D unclear. From germline, CDR1 is LGHDT and CDR2 YNNKEL (reference sequence). The CDR3 extends over 14 amino acids. V lost 4 bases to trimming and J lost 1 base, with 10 bases between them. CDR3 region: CASSREAGNTEAFF. The CDR3 nucleotides are TGTGCCAGCAGCCGAGAGGCAGGGAACACTGAAGCTTTCTTT.